These 25 T cell receptor beta chains came from one sample sequenced in a study of CD8+ T cells in alopecia areata. As the sequencing template, cDNA was produced by extracting RNA and reverse transcribing it. The method was immunoSEQ multiplex PCR; TCRdb's version includes in-frame clones alone and lacks a portion of them. The top ten hold more than 4.5% of the sample, which has 150,000 to 200,000 clones, 50% to 60% seen once. Sequences were obtained from CD4+ T cells sorted from blood. The receptor set was obtained from a human donor in good health.

The chain is built from TRBV5-1 and TRBJ1-4; D is unclear. CDR1 is SGHRS, CDR2 YFSETQ, per germline. This CDR3 contains 15 residues. V lost 1 base to trimming and J lost 8 bases, with 15 bases between them. The CDR3 reads CASSLLPGSYEKLFF. Written as DNA, the CDR3 is TGCGCCAGCAGCTTGTTGCCTGGAAGTTACGAAAAACTGTTTTTT.

The J gene is TRBJ2-7, the V gene TRBV2; the D is unclear. Germline V gene data show CDR1 as SNHLY and CDR2 as FYNNEI. V was pared by 7 bases and J by 1 base, with 11 bases between. The CDR3 is 13 residues long. In nucleotides, the CDR3 is TGTGCCAGCAATCCGGACGGATCCTACGAGCAGTACTTC. Translation: CASNPDGSYEQYF.

The J gene is TRBJ2-7, the V gene TRBV30; D unclear. The CDR3 contains 13 residues. Germline V gives CDR1 GTSNPN, CDR2 SVGIG (reference sequence). The V and J ends lost 1 base and 4 bases respectively, with 11 bases between them. The CDR3 spells CAWSETWGYEQYF. CDR3 coding DNA: TGTGCCTGGAGTGAGACCTGGGGTTACGAGCAGTACTTC. Complete variable domain (other parts from reference TRBV30 and TRBJ2-7): SQTIHQWPATLVQPVGSPLSLECTVEGTSNPNLYWYRQAAGRGLQLLFYSVGIGQISSEVPQNLSASRPQDRQFILSSKKLLLSDSGFYLCAWSETWGYEQYFGPGTRLTVT.

This rearrangement joins TRBV6-9 to TRBJ1-2; D is unresolved. Trimming stripped 1 base from V and 1 base from J, with 10 bases between. Germline V gene lookup returns CDR1 MNHGY and CDR2 SVAAGI. The CDR3 runs to 15 residues. For the CDR3, the DNA is TGTGCCAGCAGTTATTGGCCAGGCCTTAACTATGGCTACACCTTC. Its protein is CASSYWPGLNYGYTF.

V and J are TRBV18 and TRBJ1-2; possible D gene TRBD1, 6 bases. Germline V gene lookup returns CDR1 KGHSH and CDR2 LQKENI. V lost 1 base to trimming and J lost 6 bases, with 15 bases between them. The CDR3 is 15 amino acids. The chain's CDR3 is CASSPREQGGDGYTF. The CDR3 DNA reads as TGTGCCAGCTCACCACGTGAACAGGGAGGGGATGGCTACACCTTC.

A few counts support this clone. The chain employs TRBV10-3 and TRBJ1-2; D unclear. The length of the CDR3 is 13 residues. V shed 3 bases and J shed 5 bases, with 10 bases lying between them. Germline CDR1 and CDR2: ENHRY and SYGVKD. Written as DNA, the CDR3 is TGTGCCATCAGTGAAGGCGGCCGGTATGGCTACACCTTC. It is translated as CAISEGGRYGYTF.

V usage is TRBV19 and J usage is TRBJ2-5; D is tentatively TRBD1 or TRBD2 (5 bases each). The CDR3 is made up of 17 amino acids. Per the germline V gene, CDR1 is LNHDA and CDR2 is SQIVND (reference sequence). V was pared by 3 bases and J by 1 base, with 18 bases between. The CDR3 loop reads CASSIPRGVRLQETQYF. The CDR3 region has the DNA TGTGCCAGTAGTATCCCAAGAGGGGTGCGGCTCCAAGAGACCCAGTACTTC.

This clone showed up just a few times. V and J are TRBV10-3 and TRBJ2-3; 7 bases fit TRBD1. The trim removed 10 bases at V and 2 bases at J, leaving 9 bases unmatched. This CDR3 spans 14 amino acids. Germline V gene lookup returns CDR1 ENHRY and CDR2 SYGVKD. In DNA form, the CDR3 reads TGTGCCACCAGGGGGACAGTTTACACAGATACGCAGTATTTT. This encodes CATRGTVYTDTQYF.

This clone has more than one count but fewer than ten. The J gene is TRBJ1-5, the V gene TRBV30, with D unresolved. Trimming took off 5 bases at V and 3 bases at J, with 8 bases between the two ends. Germline values: CDR1 GTSNPN, CDR2 SVGIG (reference sequence). There are 12 residues in the CDR3. CDR3 nucleotides: TGTGCCTGGGGACTGTACAATCAGCCCCAGCATTTT. It translates to CAWGLYNQPQHF.

The rearrangement uses TRBV30 and TRBJ2-2; 8 bases fit TRBD1. The trim removed 3 bases at V and 6 bases at J, leaving 3 bases unmatched. The CDR3 is made up of 13 amino acids. Germline V CDR1 and CDR2: GTSNPN, SVGIG (reference sequence). The DNA for the CDR3 is TGTGCCTGGAGCTACAGGGGGGCCGGGGAGCTGTTTTTT. Its protein is CAWSYRGAGELFF.

This clone has just a few counts. The rearrangement links TRBV7-9 to TRBJ2-1; 9 nucleotides line up with TRBD1. V lost 5 bases, J lost 7 bases, and 12 bases stayed unmatched. Germline V lookup: CDR1 SEHNR, CDR2 FQNEAQ (reference sequence). There are 16 residues in the CDR3. The CDR3 coding sequence is TGTGCCAGCAGCCTTCTCACGGGGGACAGGGTAAATGAGCAGTTCTTC. Its translation: CASSLLTGDRVNEQFF. Together with reference TRBV7-9 and TRBJ2-1, the CDR3 gives the full variable domain: DTGVSQNPRHKITKRGQNVTFRCDPISEHNRLYWYRQTLGQGPEFLTYFQNEAQLEKSRLLSDRFSAERPKGSFSTLEIQRTEQGDSAMYLCASSLLTGDRVNEQFFGPGTRLTVL.

V and J are TRBV4-2 and TRBJ2-7; either TRBD1 or TRBD2 may fit D (5 bases each). Trimming took 1 base from V and 5 from J, leaving 15 bases between them. The CDR3 length is 15 residues. The germline V gene has CDR1 LGHNA and CDR2 YNFKEQ. The chain's CDR3 is CASSQGRGEPHEQYF. CDR3 nucleotide sequence: TGTGCCAGCAGCCAAGGTAGGGGAGAGCCCCACGAGCAGTACTTC.

The gene calls are TRBV28 and TRBJ2-7; D is possibly TRBD2 (5 bases). Germline CDR1 reads MDHEN; CDR2 reads SYDVKM. V was shortened by 6 bases and J by 1 base, with 13 bases between the two germline ends. The CDR3 has 14 residues. DNA of the CDR3: TGTGCCAGCAGGGATCGCGGCGGGTCCTACGAGCAGTACTTC. It is translated as CASRDRGGSYEQYF.

V usage is TRBV5-4 and J usage is TRBJ2-1; TRBD2 aligns across 9 bases. Germline V gene lookup returns CDR1 SGHNT and CDR2 YYREEE (reference sequence). Trimming at V came to 10 bases and at J to 9 bases, leaving 11 bases not matched to a gene. The CDR3 runs to 13 residues. As DNA, the CDR3 is TGTGCCTCGTCGCGGGAGGGCCTGATTGAGCAGTTCTTC. Its protein is CASSREGLIEQFF. The full variable domain, completed using reference TRBV5-4 and TRBJ2-1, is ETGVTQSPTHLIKTRGQQVTLRCSSQSGHNTVSWYQQALGQGPQFIFQYYREEENGRGNFPPRFSGLQFPNYSSELNVNALELDDSALYLCASSREGLIEQFFGPGTRLTVL.

V is TRBV5-1 and J is TRBJ1-1; 7 nucleotides match TRBD1. The J segment lost 0 bases and the V segment lost 2 bases, leaving 4 bases of the junction unmatched. Germline V lookup: CDR1 SGHRS, CDR2 YFSETQ. CDR3 length equals 15 residues. CDR3 sequence reads: CASSFRTGLNTEAFF. The CDR3 DNA is TGCGCCAGCAGCTTTCGGACAGGATTGAACACTGAAGCTTTCTTT. Supplemented by reference TRBV5-1 and TRBJ1-1, the full variable domain reads KAGVTQTPRYLIKTRGQQVTLSCSPISGHRSVSWYQQTPGQGLQFLFEYFSETQRNKGNFPGRFSGRQFSNSRSEMNVSTLELGDSALYLCASSFRTGLNTEAFFGQGTRLTVV.

This clone was observed a handful of times. The rearrangement uses TRBV7-2 and TRBJ2-1; 12 bases are shared with TRBD2. CDR1 SGHTA and CDR2 FQGNSA come from the germline V gene. J gave up 7 bases and V 5 bases, and 9 bases lay outside the gene matches. The CDR3 totals 16 residues. The CDR3 DNA follows: TGTGCCAGCAGCAGAGATACGACTAGCGGGAGAAATGAGCAGTTCTTC. Amino acids: CASSRDTTSGRNEQFF.

The V and J genes are TRBV5-1 and TRBJ2-1, with D possibly TRBD1 on 6 matching bases. Germline V gives CDR1 SGHRS, CDR2 YFSETQ. V was cut by 4 bases and J by 8 bases, with 10 bases left in between. The CDR3 has 12 residues. CDR3 coding DNA: TGCGCCAGCAGCCAGCAGGGGCATGAGCAGTTCTTC. Amino acid sequence: CASSQQGHEQFF.

The rearrangement uses TRBV9 and TRBJ2-5; tentatively, D is TRBD2 (5 bases). The germline gives CDR1 SGDLS, CDR2 YYNGEE. Trimming took off 2 bases at V and 4 bases at J, with 9 bases between the two ends. The CDR3 extends over 13 amino acids. The CDR3 sequence: CASSVIEGETQYF. The CDR3 bases are TGTGCCAGCAGCGTGATCGAGGGAGAGACCCAGTACTTC.

This clone occurred a few times. The chain employs TRBV29-1 and TRBJ1-1, with D perhaps TRBD1 (6 bases). CDR3 length: 11 amino acids. Germline V gene sequence: CDR1 SQVTM, CDR2 ANQGSEA. V was trimmed by 6 bases and J by 8 bases, leaving 13 bases between them. CDR3 sequence (DNA): TGCAGCGTGGGGTGGACAGCCGAAGCTTTCTTT. It specifies CSVGWTAEAFF.

This clone was detected a few times. The rearrangement uses TRBV28 and TRBJ2-2, with D unresolved. The CDR3 extends over 12 amino acids. Germline V gives CDR1 MDHEN, CDR2 SYDVKM. V lost 7 bases to trimming and J lost 5 bases, with 8 bases between them. The CDR3 loop is CASTQDTGELFF. The CDR3 DNA reads TGTGCCAGCACCCAGGATACCGGGGAGCTGTTTTTT.

V and J are TRBV7-9 and TRBJ2-1, with D perhaps TRBD1 or TRBD2 (5 bases each). Per germline, CDR1 SEHNR and CDR2 FQNEAQ (reference sequence). V was cut by 5 bases and J by 0 bases, with 14 bases left in between. The CDR3 is 16 amino acids. CDR3 amino acids: CASSPGTPDSYNEQFF. In nucleotides, the CDR3 is TGTGCCAGCAGCCCCGGGACGCCAGACTCCTACAATGAGCAGTTCTTC.

With regard to this clone: Other DNA sequences in this sample translate to the same CDR3. This sequence joins TRBV19 and TRBJ2-3; possibly TRBD2 for D (6 bases). Trimming stripped 3 bases from V and 2 bases from J, with 9 bases between. Germline CDR1 LNHDA, CDR2 SQIVND (reference sequence). This CDR3 spans 14 amino acids. In DNA form, the CDR3 reads TGTGCCAGTAGTATTAGCGGATCCACAGATACGCAGTATTTT. Encoded protein: CASSISGSTDTQYF.

This clone was recorded once. The V and J genes are TRBV11-2 and TRBJ2-5, with D perhaps TRBD2 (5 bases). V was cut by 0 bases and J by 4 bases, with 9 bases left in between. Germline lookup yields CDR1 SGHAT and CDR2 FQNNGV. The CDR3 contains 14 residues. For the CDR3, the DNA is TGTGCCAGCAGCTTAGATCGGGGTGGAGAGACCCAGTACTTC. This gives the protein CASSLDRGGETQYF.

On this clone: Other DNA sequences within the sample encode an identical CDR3. The gene calls are TRBV7-2 and TRBJ1-5; D may be TRBD1 (6 bases). CDR1 and CDR2 from the germline V gene are SGHTA and FQGNSA. Trimming pared 1 base from V and 6 bases from J, leaving 10 bases between. The CDR3 extends over 14 amino acids. The DNA for the CDR3 is TGTGCCAGCAGCTTAGTAGGGGGGGGTCAGCCCCAGCATTTT. Translation gives CASSLVGGGQPQHF. Variable domain in full (rest from reference TRBV7-2 and TRBJ1-5): GAGVSQSPSNKVTEKGKDVELRCDPISGHTALYWYRQSLGQGLEFLIYFQGNSAPDKSGLPSDRFSAERTGGSVSTLTIQRTQQEDSAVYLCASSLVGGGQPQHFGDGTRLSIL.

A word on this clone: The same CDR3 also results from other DNA sequences found in this sample. CDR3 residues: CASSYRGSGANVLTF. In DNA, the CDR3 is TGTGCCAGCAGTTACAGGGGCTCAGGGGCCAACGTCCTGACTTTC. The chain employs TRBV6-5 and TRBJ2-6; maybe TRBD1 (5 bases). The CDR3 spans 15 residues. CDR1 MNHEY and CDR2 SVGAGI come from the germline V gene. Trimming removed 2 bases at V and 4 bases at J, with 9 bases between.